The present TCR beta chain was sequenced within a study of shared clonotypes between healthy human individuals. Between the trimmed V and J ends, which lost 7 bases and 3 bases, there was a span of 19 bases. The CDR3 extends over 17 amino acids. Germline V gene data show CDR1 as MNHEY and CDR2 as SMNVEV (reference sequence). Data came from immunoSEQ multiplex PCR; TCRdb stores just in-frame clones and leaves some out. The sample has some 550,000 clones; around 97% are singletons. In this sample, this clone turned up once. The gene calls are TRBV27 and TRBJ2-6; D is unresolved. Source material: naive CD4+ T cells sorted from blood. The subset is: CD45RA+ positively selected. This clonotype was sampled from a woman younger than 45 in good health. For the CDR3, the DNA is TGTGCCAGCACCAGTTCCTATGTGGTGGGTGGGGCCAACGTCCTGACTTTC. Translating gives CASTSSYVVGGANVLTF.